This TCR beta chain derives from a study of metastatic and nonmetastatic thyroid tumors. Per the study methods: For papillary thyroid cancer, a distant-metastasis classifier was constructed from CDR3 differences observed across clinicopathological groups. TCRdb ran MiXCR on the PCR reads. The authors' filters were not applied to this entry. The data show approximately 84,000 clones, more than 13% seen once. No patient received treatment before thyroid surgery. Remarks on this clone: At the DNA level, this CDR3 is encoded by other sequences in the same sample as well.

The CDR3 sequence is 15 residues long. The germline V gene encodes CDR1 MGHRA and CDR2 YSYEKL. V lost 0 bases and J 3 bases, leaving 11 bases between the germline ends. The source is a female donor with papillary thyroid cancer or a benign thyroid nodule (not recorded which). Some clones in this sample may be carry-over from other donors' samples. This chain connects TRBV4-1 to TRBJ1-1; D uncertain. The specimen was blood. The CDR3: CASSQDPGVDTEAFF. The DNA for the CDR3 is TGCGCCAGCAGCCAAGACCCAGGCGTAGACACTGAAGCTTTCTTT.